These 8 T cell receptor beta chains were all obtained from the same sample, sequenced in a study of T cells in women clearing cervical HPV infection. Using immunoSEQ multiplex PCR, the repertoire was profiled, and TCRdb retains in-frame clones only, with some absent. This sample's table has tens of thousands of clones. The sequenced material came from blood buffy coat. The receptors originated from a woman aged 18-70 years with a cervical HPV16 infection that either progressed to CIN3+ or cleared (not recorded which).

Concerning this clone: Sequencing ends 3 residues short of the CDR3 end; the germline J gene provides the rest. V gene TRBV6-4 combines with J gene TRBJ2-3; TRBD1 is a possible D gene (6 bases). Trimming took 5 bases from V and 6 from J, leaving 18 bases between them. CDR1 is MRHNA, CDR2 SNTAGT, per germline. The length of the CDR3 is 15 residues. The DNA read from the CDR3 is TGTGCCAGCAGTCGAAATGGGGGCGAGGAGGATACG. Residues: CASSRNGGEEDT. From start to end, the CDR3 is CASSRNGGEEDTQYF.

The CDR3 protein is CASSFTTEETQYF. The sequenced part of the CDR3 DNA is TGCGCCAGCAGCTTCACGACAGAAGAGACC. The chain joins TRBV5-1 to TRBJ2-5; a weak D match, TRBD1 (5 bases). The DNA ends 3 residues before the CDR3 does, and the rest of the CDR3 is filled in from the germline J gene. Trimming cost V 2 bases and J 3 bases, with 8 bases left between them. The CDR3 runs 13 residues. Germline-derived CDR1 and CDR2 are SGHRS and YFSETQ.

On this clone itself: Sequencing ends 3 residues short of the CDR3 end; the germline J gene provides the rest. The V gene is TRBV5-5, the J gene TRBJ1-2; 7 bases line up with TRBD1. CDR3 length: 14 residues. The germline V gene encodes CDR1 SGHKS and CDR2 YYEKEE (reference sequence). This chain's CDR3 is CASSQMRQGEVYTF. The part of the CDR3 DNA that was read is TGTGCCAGCAGCCAAATGAGACAGGGTGAGGTC.

A remark on this clone: The read terminates 3 residues before the CDR3 end, so the remaining end is supplied by the germline J gene. The V gene is TRBV10-2, the J gene TRBJ2-1; D is possibly TRBD2 (6 bases). This CDR3 has 16 residues. The germline V gene has CDR1 WSHSY and CDR2 SAAADI. Trimming took off 8 bases at V and 8 bases at J, with 25 bases between the two ends. Incomplete CDR3 DNA: TGCGCCAGCCGGGGGTGGGAAGGGTCCGGGCGGGATGAG. Translated: CASRGWEGSGRDE. The complete CDR3 sequence is CASRGWEGSGRDEQFF.

Note on this clone: The read comes to an end 3 residues before the CDR3 does, leaving the germline J gene to fill in the end. The chain links TRBV19 to TRBJ1-5; D not resolved. This CDR3 comprises 13 residues. The V end was cut by 5 bases, the J end by 4 bases, with 9 bases between. CDR1 LNHDA and CDR2 SQIVND come from the germline V gene (reference sequence). The sequenced part of the CDR3 DNA is TGTGCCAGTAGTCCCCTGGCAAATCAGCCC. Translating gives CASSPLANQP. The whole CDR3 protein is CASSPLANQPQHF.

Comments on this clone: The CDR3 is cut off 3 residues early in the read; its end comes from the germline J gene. The chain employs TRBV6-2 or TRBV6-3 and TRBJ2-3, with D possibly TRBD2 on 6 matching bases. Germline CDR1 and CDR2: MNHEY and SVGEGT. This CDR3 is built from 12 residues. CDR3 amino acids: CASRASRETQYF. The covered CDR3 bases are TGTGCCAGCAGAGCTAGCCGGGAGACG.

A word on this clone: Read data end 3 residues before the CDR3 end; the end is taken from the germline J gene. This sequence joins TRBV7-9 and TRBJ1-1; TRBD1 matches at 10 bases. Germline V gene data show CDR1 as SEHNR and CDR2 as FQNEAQ (reference sequence). V dropped 5 bases and J dropped 5; count of bases not matched to a gene: 8. The CDR3 is 15 residues long. CDR3 DNA (partial): TGTGCCAGCAGCCCGCGGACAGGGGGAAATACTGAA. Protein sequence: CASSPRTGGNTE. The full CDR3 protein reads CASSPRTGGNTEAFF.

The CDR3 bases that were read are TGTGCCAGTAGTCCACCTCAGGGGATCTCTGGAAACACC. It encodes CASSPPQGISGNT. The entire CDR3 reads CASSPPQGISGNTIYF. The J gene is TRBJ1-3, the V gene TRBV19; D may be TRBD1 (6 bases). Coverage ceases 3 residues before the CDR3 finishes, and the germline J gene fills in the end. The CDR3 runs to 16 residues. Germline CDR1 LNHDA, CDR2 SQIVND (reference sequence). V lost 5 bases and J 0 bases, leaving 14 bases between the germline ends.